Only one count was recorded for the clone carrying this T cell receptor (beta chain). Authors' methods: It was from reference gene primer amplification that nucleated cell counts were estimated. The method was immunoSEQ multiplex PCR; TCRdb's version includes in-frame clones alone and lacks a portion of them. The DNA was the basis for D and trimming; V, J and clone size are from that table. The data hold around 98,000 clones, with about 81% observed a single time. This record belongs to a study of blood T cell repertoires in COVID-19. Study context: The origin of the acute and convalescent COVID-19 samples was the United States, Italy and Spain. Sources were T cells, B-cell-depleted T cells, or PBMCs; the material itself was cDNA or gDNA.

The sequencing input was peripheral blood. The sequence was collected from a man between 65 and 79 years old with acute or convalescent COVID-19.

Here the CDR3 reads CANTGVDEQFF. CDR3 coding DNA: TGTGCCAATACAGGGGTCGATGAGCAGTTCTTC. This chain links TRBV2 with TRBJ2-1, with 7 bases identical to TRBD1. V lost 10 bases to trimming and J lost 8 bases; unmatched junction nucleotides: 5. Germline-derived CDR1 and CDR2 are SNHLY and FYNNEI. The CDR3 is 11 amino acids.